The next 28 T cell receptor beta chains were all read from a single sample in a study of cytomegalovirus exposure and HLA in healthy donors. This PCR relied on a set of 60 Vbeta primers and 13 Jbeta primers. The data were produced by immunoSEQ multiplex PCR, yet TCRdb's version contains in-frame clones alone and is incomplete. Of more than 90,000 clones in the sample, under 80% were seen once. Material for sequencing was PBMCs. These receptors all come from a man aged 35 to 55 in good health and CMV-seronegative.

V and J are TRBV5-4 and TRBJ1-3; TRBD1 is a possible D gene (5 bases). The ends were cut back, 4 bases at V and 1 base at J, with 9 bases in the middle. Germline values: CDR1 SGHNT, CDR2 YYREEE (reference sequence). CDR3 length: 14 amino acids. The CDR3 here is CASSRRVSGNTIYF. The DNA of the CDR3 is TGTGCCAGCAGCCGCAGGGTGTCTGGAAACACCATATATTTT.

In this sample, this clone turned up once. The CDR3 protein is CARSFPGQGGTNEKLFF. For the CDR3, the DNA is TGTGCCAGAAGCTTCCCGGGACAGGGTGGGACTAATGAAAAACTGTTTTTT. The chain uses TRBV5-3 and TRBJ1-4, with 9 nucleotides matching TRBD1. TRBV5-3 is recorded as an ORF, its role being uncertain. This CDR3 has 17 amino acids. J was trimmed by 2 bases and V by 2 bases; bases with no gene match: 7.

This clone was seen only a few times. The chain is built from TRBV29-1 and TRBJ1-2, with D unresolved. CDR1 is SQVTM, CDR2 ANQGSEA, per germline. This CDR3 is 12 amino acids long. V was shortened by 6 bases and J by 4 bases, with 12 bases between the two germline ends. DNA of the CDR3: TGCAGCGTGTGGACTTCTCTCTATGGCTACACCTTC. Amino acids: CSVWTSLYGYTF. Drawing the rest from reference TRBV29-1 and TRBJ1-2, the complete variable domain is SAVISQKPSRDICQRGTSLTIQCQVDSQVTMMFWYRQQPGQSLTLIATANQGSEATYESGFVIDKFPISRPNLTFSTLTVSNMSPEDSSIYLCSVWTSLYGYTFGSGTRLTVV.

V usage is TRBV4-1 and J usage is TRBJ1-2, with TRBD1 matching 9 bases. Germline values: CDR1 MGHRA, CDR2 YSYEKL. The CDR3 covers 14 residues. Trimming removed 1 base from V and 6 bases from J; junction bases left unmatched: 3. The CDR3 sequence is CASSQGTGEDGYTF. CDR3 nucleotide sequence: TGCGCCAGCAGCCAAGGGACAGGGGAGGATGGCTACACCTTC.

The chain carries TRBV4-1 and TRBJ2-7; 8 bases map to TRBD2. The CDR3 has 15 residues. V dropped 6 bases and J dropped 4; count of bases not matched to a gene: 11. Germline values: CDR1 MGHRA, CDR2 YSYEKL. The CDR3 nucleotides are TGCGCCAGCAGTCTTACCGGGACTAGTCAGTACGAGCAGTACTTC. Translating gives CASSLTGTSQYEQYF.

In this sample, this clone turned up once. CDR3 sequence (DNA): TGTGCCAGCAGCTTAGTACAGACCTTTGCTTATGGCTACACCTTC. Its protein product is CASSLVQTFAYGYTF. V gene TRBV7-2 combines with J gene TRBJ1-2; D call uncertain. The CDR3 is 15 residues long. Germline V CDR1 and CDR2: SGHTA, FQGNSA. The V end lost 1 base, the J end lost 5 bases, and 14 bases lay between the germline ends.

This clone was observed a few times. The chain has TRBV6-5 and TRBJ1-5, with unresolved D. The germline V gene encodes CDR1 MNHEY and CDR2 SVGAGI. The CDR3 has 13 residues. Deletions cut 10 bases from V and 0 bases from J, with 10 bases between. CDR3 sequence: CAINSVSNQPQHF. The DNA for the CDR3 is TGTGCCATCAACTCGGTTAGCAATCAGCCCCAGCATTTT.

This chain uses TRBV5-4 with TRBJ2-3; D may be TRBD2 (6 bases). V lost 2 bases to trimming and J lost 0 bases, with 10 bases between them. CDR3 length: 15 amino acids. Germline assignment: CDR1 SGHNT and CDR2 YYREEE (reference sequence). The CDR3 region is CASSFWGVSTDTQYF. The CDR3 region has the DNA TGTGCCAGCAGCTTTTGGGGGGTTAGCACAGATACGCAGTATTTT.

The CDR3 here is CASTLGTGLNYGYTF. The CDR3 DNA follows: TGTGCCAGTACGCTCGGGACAGGGTTAAATTATGGCTACACCTTC. The V and J genes are TRBV19 and TRBJ1-2; 9 bases align to TRBD1. The V segment lost 7 bases and the J segment 5 bases; nucleotides outside the gene matches: 11. Germline V lookup: CDR1 LNHDA, CDR2 SQIVND (reference sequence). The CDR3 has 15 residues.

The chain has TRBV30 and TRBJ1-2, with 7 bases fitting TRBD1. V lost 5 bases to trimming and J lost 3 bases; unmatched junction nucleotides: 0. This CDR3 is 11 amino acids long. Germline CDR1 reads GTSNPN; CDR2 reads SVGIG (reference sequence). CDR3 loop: CAWDRDYGYTF. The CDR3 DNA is TGTGCCTGGGACAGGGACTATGGCTACACCTTC.

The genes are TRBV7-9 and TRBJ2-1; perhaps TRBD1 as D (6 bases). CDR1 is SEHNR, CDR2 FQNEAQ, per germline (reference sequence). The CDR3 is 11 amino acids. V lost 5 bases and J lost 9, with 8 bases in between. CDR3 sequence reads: CASSAGAEQFF. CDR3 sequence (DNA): TGTGCCAGCAGCGCAGGGGCTGAGCAGTTCTTC.

In DNA form, the CDR3 reads TGTGCCAGCAGTGAAGAACAGCGGACTGGTGAGCAGTACTTC. Its translation is CASSEEQRTGEQYF. V is TRBV2 and J is TRBJ2-7, with D tentatively TRBD2 (5 bases). Germline loops: CDR1 SNHLY, CDR2 FYNNEI. V was pared by 1 base and J by 7 bases, with 14 bases between. This CDR3 contains 14 residues.

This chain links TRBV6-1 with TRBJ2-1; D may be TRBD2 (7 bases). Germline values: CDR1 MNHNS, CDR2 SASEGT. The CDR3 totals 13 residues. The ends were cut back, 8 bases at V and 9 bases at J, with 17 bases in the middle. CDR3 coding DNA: TGTGCCAGCGGGGGGGCCAATATCGGTGAGCAGTTCTTC. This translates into CASGGANIGEQFF.

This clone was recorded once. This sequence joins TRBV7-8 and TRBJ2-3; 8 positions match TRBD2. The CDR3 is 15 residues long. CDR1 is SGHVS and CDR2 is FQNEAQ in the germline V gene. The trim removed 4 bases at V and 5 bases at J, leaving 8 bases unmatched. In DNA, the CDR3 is TGTGCCAGCAGCTGGAGTAGCGGGGCCAGAGATACGCAGTATTTT. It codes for CASSWSSGARDTQYF.

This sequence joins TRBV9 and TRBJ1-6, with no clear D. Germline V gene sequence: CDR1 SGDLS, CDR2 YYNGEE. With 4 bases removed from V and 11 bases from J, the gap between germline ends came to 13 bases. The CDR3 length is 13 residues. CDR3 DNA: TGTGCCAGCAGCTCCCTCCGTACGGCACCCCTCCACTTT. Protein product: CASSSLRTAPLHF.

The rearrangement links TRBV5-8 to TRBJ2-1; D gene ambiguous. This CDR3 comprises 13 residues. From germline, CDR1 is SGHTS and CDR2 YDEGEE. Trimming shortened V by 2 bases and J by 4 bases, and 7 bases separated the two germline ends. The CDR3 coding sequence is TGTGCCAGCAGCTTTCAGGATTACAATGAGCAGTTCTTC. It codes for CASSFQDYNEQFF.

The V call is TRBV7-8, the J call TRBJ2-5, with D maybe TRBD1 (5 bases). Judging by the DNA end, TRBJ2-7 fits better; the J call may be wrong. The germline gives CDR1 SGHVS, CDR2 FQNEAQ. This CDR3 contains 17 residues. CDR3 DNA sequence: TGTGCCAGCAGCTGGACCAGGCGGCAGGGAACGACCTACGAGCAGTACTTC. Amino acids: CASSWTRRQGTTYEQYF.

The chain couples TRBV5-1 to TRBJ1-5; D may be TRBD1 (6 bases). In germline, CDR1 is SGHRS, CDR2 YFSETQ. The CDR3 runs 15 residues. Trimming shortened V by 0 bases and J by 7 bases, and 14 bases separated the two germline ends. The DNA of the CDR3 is TGCGCCAGCAGCTTGGATATGGGGGCAGGGCAGCCCCAGCATTTT. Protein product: CASSLDMGAGQPQHF.

For the CDR3, the DNA is TGCAGCGTCCGGACAGGGGGCTCCTACGAGCAGTACTTC. It translates to CSVRTGGSYEQYF. This rearrangement joins TRBV29-1 to TRBJ2-7, with 10 bases identical to TRBD1. The V gene end was trimmed by 6 bases and the J gene end by 0 bases; junction bases not matched to a gene: 2. The CDR3 totals 13 residues. Germline V gives CDR1 SQVTM, CDR2 ANQGSEA.

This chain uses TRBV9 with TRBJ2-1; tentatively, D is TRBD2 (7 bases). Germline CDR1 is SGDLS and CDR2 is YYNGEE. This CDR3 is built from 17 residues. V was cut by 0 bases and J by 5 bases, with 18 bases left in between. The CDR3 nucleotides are TGTGCCAGCAGCGTAGGCCGGGGGGCCTCCGGGAACAATGAGCAGTTCTTC. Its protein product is CASSVGRGASGNNEQFF. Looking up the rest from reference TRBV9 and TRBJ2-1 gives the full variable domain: DSGVTQTPKHLITATGQRVTLRCSPRSGDLSVYWYQQSLDQGLQFLIQYYNGEERAKGNILERFSAQQFPDLHSELNLSSLELGDSALYFCASSVGRGASGNNEQFFGPGTRLTVL.

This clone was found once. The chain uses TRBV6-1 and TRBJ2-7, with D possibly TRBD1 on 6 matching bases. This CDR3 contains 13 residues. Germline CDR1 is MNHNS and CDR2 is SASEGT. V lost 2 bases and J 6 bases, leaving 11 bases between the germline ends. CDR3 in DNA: TGTGCCAGCAGTGAACCCAGGGGCGGCGAGCAGTACGTC. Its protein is CASSEPRGGEQYV.

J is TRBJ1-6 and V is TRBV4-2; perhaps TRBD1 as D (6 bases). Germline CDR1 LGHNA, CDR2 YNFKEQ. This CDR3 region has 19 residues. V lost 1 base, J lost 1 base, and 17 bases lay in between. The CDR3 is CASSQAGGPGASYNSPLHF. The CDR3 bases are TGTGCCAGCAGCCAAGCGGGGGGCCCGGGGGCGTCCTATAATTCACCCCTCCACTTT.

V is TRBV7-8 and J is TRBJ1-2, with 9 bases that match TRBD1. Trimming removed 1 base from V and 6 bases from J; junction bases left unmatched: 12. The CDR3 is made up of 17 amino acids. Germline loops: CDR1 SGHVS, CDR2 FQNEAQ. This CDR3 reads CASSLGPLRTGGDGYTF. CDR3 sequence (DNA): TGTGCCAGCAGCTTAGGCCCTTTACGAACAGGGGGCGATGGCTACACCTTC.

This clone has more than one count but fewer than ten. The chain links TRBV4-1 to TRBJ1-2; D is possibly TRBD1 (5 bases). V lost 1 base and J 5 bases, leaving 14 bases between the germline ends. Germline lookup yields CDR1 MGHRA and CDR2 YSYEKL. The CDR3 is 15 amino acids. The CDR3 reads CASSQVPGIYYGYTF. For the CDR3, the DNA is TGCGCCAGCAGCCAAGTCCCAGGGATATATTATGGCTACACCTTC.

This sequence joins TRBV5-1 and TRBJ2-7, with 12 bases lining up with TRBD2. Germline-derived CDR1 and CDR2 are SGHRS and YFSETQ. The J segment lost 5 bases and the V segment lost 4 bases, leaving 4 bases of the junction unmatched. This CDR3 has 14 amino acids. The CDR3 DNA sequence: TGCGCCAGCAGCCCGACTAGCGGGGGTAACGAGCAGTACTTC. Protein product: CASSPTSGGNEQYF.

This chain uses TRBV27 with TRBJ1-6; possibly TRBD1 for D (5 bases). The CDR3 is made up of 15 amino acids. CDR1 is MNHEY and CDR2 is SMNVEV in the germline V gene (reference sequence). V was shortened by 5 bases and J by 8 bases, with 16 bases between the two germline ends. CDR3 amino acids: CASSTLGTGDSPLHF. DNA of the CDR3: TGTGCCAGCAGTACCCTTGGGACGGGGGATTCACCCCTCCACTTT.

Here the CDR3 DNA reads TGTGCCAGCAGTACAGGGAGCAATCAGCCCCAGCATTTT. Translated, it gives CASSTGSNQPQHF. The chain recombines TRBV28 with TRBJ1-5; D may be TRBD1 (6 bases). Per germline, CDR1 MDHEN and CDR2 SYDVKM. The CDR3 runs to 13 residues. Trimming removed 5 bases at V and 1 base at J, with 6 bases between.

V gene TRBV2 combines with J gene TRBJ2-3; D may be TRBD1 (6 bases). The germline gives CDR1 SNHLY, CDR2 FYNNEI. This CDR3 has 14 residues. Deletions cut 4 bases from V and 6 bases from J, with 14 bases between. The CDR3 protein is CASSVHRVEDTQYF. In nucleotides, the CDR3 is TGTGCCAGCAGTGTTCACAGGGTGGAGGATACGCAGTATTTT.